Shown below are 21 T cell receptor beta chains from a single sample sequenced in a study of cytomegalovirus exposure and HLA in healthy donors. Assay: immunoSEQ multiplex PCR; the TCRdb copy retains only in-frame clones and omits some. The data contain 250,000 to 350,000 clones, approximately 90% of them singletons. Sequencing used PBMCs. The receptors originated from a woman between 18 and 29 years old in good health and CMV-seronegative.

V gene TRBV6-5 combines with J gene TRBJ1-3; D gene unclear. Germline V gives CDR1 MNHEY, CDR2 SVGAGI. The CDR3 loop spans 12 amino acids. Trimming removed 11 bases from V and 1 base from J, with 9 bases in between. CDR3 nucleotides: TGTGCCTCCGCAGGATCTGGAAACACCATATATTTT. It encodes CASAGSGNTIYF.

V usage is TRBV11-2 and J usage is TRBJ2-2; 11 positions agree with TRBD2. The germline V gene encodes CDR1 SGHAT and CDR2 FQNNGV. Unmatched junction bases numbered 6, after V lost 4 bases and J lost 5 bases. The CDR3 runs 16 residues. DNA of the CDR3: TGTGCCAGCAGCTCAGTAGCGGGAGGGTCTACCGGGGAGCTGTTTTTT. Translating gives CASSSVAGGSTGELFF.

The CDR3 loop reads CASSLGTRSYEQYF. The CDR3 DNA is TGTGCCAGCAGCTTGGGGACTCGCTCCTACGAGCAGTACTTC. The V gene is TRBV5-4, the J gene TRBJ2-7, with D possibly matching TRBD2 (5 bases). Deletions cut 0 bases from V and 0 bases from J, with 7 bases between. The CDR3 has 14 amino acids. CDR1 and CDR2 from the germline V gene are SGHNT and YYREEE (reference sequence).

This chain links TRBV19 with TRBJ1-5; D unclear. The V end was cut by 3 bases, the J end by 1 base, with 7 bases between. Germline V lookup: CDR1 LNHDA, CDR2 SQIVND (reference sequence). CDR3 length: 14 residues. As DNA, the CDR3 is TGTGCCAGTAGTATCCCGGGGAGCAATCAGCCCCAGCATTTT. Translation: CASSIPGSNQPQHF.

V is TRBV27 and J is TRBJ2-1, with 13 bases lining up with TRBD2. CDR3 length equals 15 residues. V gave up 5 bases and J gave up 7 bases; unmatched junction bases: 5. In germline, CDR1 is MNHEY, CDR2 SMNVEV (reference sequence). The CDR3 reads CASSDGLAGENEQFF. The CDR3 bases are TGTGCCAGCAGTGACGGACTAGCGGGAGAGAATGAGCAGTTCTTC.

The chain joins TRBV28 to TRBJ1-1; 10 bases align to TRBD1. Germline V gene lookup returns CDR1 MDHEN and CDR2 SYDVKM. CDR3 length: 17 residues. V lost 3 bases and J lost 4; bases outside the gene matches: 11. The CDR3 is CASSFPRQGAYSTEAFF. The CDR3, as DNA: TGTGCCAGCAGTTTCCCCCGACAGGGGGCTTATAGCACTGAAGCTTTCTTT. Full variable domain (outside the CDR3, taken from reference TRBV28 and TRBJ1-1): DVKVTQSSRYLVKRTGEKVFLECVQDMDHENMFWYRQDPGLGLRLIYFSYDVKMKEKGDIPEGYSVSREKKERFSLILESASTNQTSMYLCASSFPRQGAYSTEAFFGQGTRLTVV.

This clone was picked up one time. The chain recombines TRBV7-7 with TRBJ2-5; D is possibly TRBD2 (5 bases). Trimming left V 5 bases short and J 4 bases short, with 14 bases between. The CDR3 is 14 residues long. CDR1 and CDR2 (germline): SSHAT, FNYEAQ (reference sequence). The CDR3 DNA sequence: TGTGCCAGCAGCCCCGTCGGGATACTAGAGACCCAGTACTTC. Amino acid sequence: CASSPVGILETQYF.

This chain joins TRBV30 and TRBJ1-5; weak D call: TRBD1 (5 bases). The V end was cut by 2 bases, the J end by 5 bases, with 10 bases between. Per the germline V gene, CDR1 is GTSNPN and CDR2 is SVGIG (reference sequence). The CDR3 is 13 amino acids. CDR3 loop: CAWSRGEHQPQHF. The CDR3 nucleotides read TGTGCCTGGAGTCGGGGGGAGCATCAGCCCCAGCATTTT.

This clone was recorded once. In nucleotides, the CDR3 is TGTGCCAGCAGCGATGGCACCTATGGCTACACCTTC. This translates into CASSDGTYGYTF. The chain employs TRBV7-9 and TRBJ1-2; D gene unclear. V shed 5 bases and J shed 4 bases, with 8 bases lying between them. Germline V gene data show CDR1 as SEHNR and CDR2 as FQNEAQ (reference sequence). The CDR3 has 12 residues.

The CDR3 DNA reads TGTGCCAGCAGCTTCGGGACTAGCGGGACCTACAATGAGCAGTTCTTC. It translates to CASSFGTSGTYNEQFF. V usage is TRBV5-4 and J usage is TRBJ2-1; the match to TRBD2 covers 13 bases. Unmatched junction bases numbered 1, after V lost 2 bases and J lost 2 bases. The germline gives CDR1 SGHNT, CDR2 YYREEE (reference sequence). The length of the CDR3 is 16 residues.

The chain employs TRBV4-1 and TRBJ1-1; the D is unclear. The CDR3 has 16 residues. Germline V gene lookup returns CDR1 MGHRA and CDR2 YSYEKL. The ends were cut back, 0 bases at V and 0 bases at J, with 11 bases in the middle. In DNA, the CDR3 is TGCGCCAGCAGCCAAGATTGGGCCTTCCTGAACACTGAAGCTTTCTTT. Translating gives CASSQDWAFLNTEAFF.

The V and J genes are TRBV6-5 and TRBJ2-1, with a possible D match to TRBD2 (6 bases). CDR1 and CDR2 (germline): MNHEY, SVGAGI. CDR3 length equals 15 residues. Trimming stripped 7 bases from V and 1 base from J, with 14 bases between. CDR3 sequence: CASNPYSGSYNEQFF. CDR3 DNA sequence: TGTGCCAGCAACCCCTATAGCGGATCCTACAATGAGCAGTTCTTC.

This sequence joins TRBV5-1 and TRBJ1-2; TRBD1 might be the D (6 bases). V was shortened by 3 bases and J by 8 bases, with 20 bases between the two germline ends. The CDR3 runs 15 residues. Per germline, CDR1 SGHRS and CDR2 YFSETQ. As DNA, the CDR3 is TGCGCCAGCAGCTCGGCCGGGACACCCCAAGACGGCTACACCTTC. It translates to CASSSAGTPQDGYTF.

The chain links TRBV30 to TRBJ1-1; D unresolved. Germline CDR1 reads GTSNPN; CDR2 reads SVGIG (reference sequence). The CDR3 contains 12 residues. V was clipped by 2 bases and J by 3 bases, with 7 bases between them. CDR3 region: CAWSYGYTEAFF. The CDR3 DNA reads as TGTGCCTGGAGTTACGGGTACACTGAAGCTTTCTTT.

Turning to this clone: Mismatch with germline at one junction end may stem from a read error. The rearrangement uses TRBV7-9 and TRBJ2-1; TRBD2 matches at 7 bases. The CDR3 loop spans 12 amino acids. The germline V gene encodes CDR1 SEHNR and CDR2 FQNEAQ (reference sequence). The DNA for the CDR3 is TGTGCCAGCAGCCCCTCGGCCGGGAGGATTATCTTC. It specifies CASSPSAGRIIF.

The chain is built from TRBV25-1 and TRBJ1-1; D perhaps matches TRBD1 (5 bases). Germline V CDR1 and CDR2: MGHDK, SYGVNS. The CDR3 loop spans 16 amino acids. Trimming pared 6 bases from V and 6 bases from J, leaving 23 bases between. The CDR3: CASSPTTGGGGAEAFF. Written as DNA, the CDR3 is TGTGCCAGCAGCCCTACCACTGGGGGGGGAGGGGCTGAAGCTTTCTTT.

The rearrangement links TRBV27 to TRBJ1-1; no clear D gene. The CDR3 extends over 13 amino acids. Trimming removed 1 base at V and 5 bases at J, with 8 bases between. Germline values: CDR1 MNHEY, CDR2 SMNVEV (reference sequence). The CDR3 DNA sequence: TGTGCCAGCAGTTTATGGTCCAGTACTGAAGCTTTCTTT. Its translation is CASSLWSSTEAFF.

This clone was picked up a small number of times. The chain is built from TRBV4-1 and TRBJ2-5; D possibly corresponds to TRBD1 (7 bases). This CDR3 is built from 14 residues. The V gene's germline CDR1 is MGHRA and CDR2 YSYEKL. V was shortened by 1 base and J by 4 bases, with 10 bases between the two germline ends. CDR3 nucleotides: TGCGCCAGCAGCCAAGCCCAGGGGGGAGAGACCCAGTACTTC. Amino acid sequence: CASSQAQGGETQYF.

V gene TRBV6-1 combines with J gene TRBJ2-3; 13 nucleotides align to TRBD2. Germline V CDR1 and CDR2: MNHNS, SASEGT. The CDR3 loop spans 15 amino acids. The V and J ends lost 10 bases and 3 bases, in that order; junction bases with no gene match: 7. In DNA, the CDR3 is TGTGCCACCGGGGCGGGACTAGCGGGAACAGATACGCAGTATTTT. Its protein is CATGAGLAGTDTQYF.

The genes are TRBV5-1 and TRBJ2-2; no clear D. With 0 bases removed from V and 4 bases from J, the gap between germline ends came to 10 bases. The CDR3 is 15 amino acids. Germline values: CDR1 SGHRS, CDR2 YFSETQ. Here the CDR3 reads CASSLDNSLTGELFF. The CDR3 DNA sequence: TGCGCCAGCAGCTTGGACAACAGCCTCACCGGGGAGCTGTTTTTT.

This chain joins TRBV28 and TRBJ2-7, with TRBD2 matching 11 bases. The CDR3 is 15 residues long. Germline assignment: CDR1 MDHEN and CDR2 SYDVKM. V lost 7 bases to trimming and J lost 4 bases; unmatched junction nucleotides: 9. In DNA form, the CDR3 reads TGTGCCAGCACCGTCGGTCTAGCGGGAGGATACGAGCAGTACTTC. It is translated as CASTVGLAGGYEQYF. The complete variable domain, with remaining parts taken from reference TRBV28 and TRBJ2-7, reads DVKVTQSSRYLVKRTGEKVFLECVQDMDHENMFWYRQDPGLGLRLIYFSYDVKMKEKGDIPEGYSVSREKKERFSLILESASTNQTSMYLCASTVGLAGGYEQYFGPGTRLTVT.